This T cell receptor (beta chain) was documented in a study of CD8 T cells in ankylosing spondylitis. General observations from the study: Researchers report that disease-linked clones proved CD8+ and relatively rare in peripheral blood. Previous work reported some of these motif variants in the synovial fluid and blood of reactive arthritis. Disease-linked clones reportedly concentrated significantly in matched ankylosing spondylitis synovial fluid.

Ten or more counts support this clonotype. The target antigen is unknown. Library preparation for TCR beta used quantitative 5'-RACE with molecular barcodes. TCRdb re-called the 5' RACE reads with MiXCR, one entry per CDR3 protein. The sample shows 250,000 to 300,000 distinct CDR3 sequences, over 15% of them seen only once. The CDR3 consists of 13 residues. V was shortened by 5 bases and J by 3 bases, with 10 bases between the two germline ends. Germline assignment: CDR1 DFQATT and CDR2 SNEGSKA (reference sequence). This TCR came from a male donor with ankylosing spondylitis or in good health (not recorded which). This chain links TRBV20-1 with TRBJ2-2; the D gene is possibly TRBD1 (6 bases). Sequencing was carried out using blood, either unsorted or a sorted T cell fraction (not recorded which). CDR3 sequence reads: CSARDTYTGELFF. CDR3 DNA sequence: TGCAGTGCTCGGGACACCTACACCGGGGAGCTGTTTTTT.